This T cell receptor beta chain is drawn from a study of regulatory T cells in long-lasting Graves disease. The table lists this clonotype with many counts. The time point denotes: newly diagnosed GD, antithyroid drugs for less than 3 months. Scientists built the TCR library using RNA that was extracted from PBMCs. Researchers made TCR beta libraries by using iRepertoire HTBI primers and running Arm-PCR on CDR3 regions. TCRdb reprocessed the multiplex PCR reads via MiXCR and lists one record per CDR3 protein. The table records roughly 320,000 distinct CDR3 sequences, approximately 15% of them present only once. In addition, the sample was reused for a study of T cells in Graves' hyperthyroidism and ophthalmopathy. That paper notes: For Graves' hyperthyroidism to be stable, ophthalmopathy could not progress within 18 months.

This TCR was recovered from a man aged 35 to 55 with Graves disease. The source was peripheral blood mononuclear cells (PBMCs), collected at new diagnosis, from a patient treated with antithyroid drugs.

CDR3 residues: CASSIGGQRETQYF. The DNA of the CDR3 is TGTGCCAGCTCAATCGGTGGGCAGAGGGAGACCCAGTACTTC. The rearrangement joins TRBV18 to TRBJ2-5; D is unresolved. In germline, CDR1 is KGHSH, CDR2 LQKENI. The length of the CDR3 is 14 residues. V lost 5 bases and J 5 bases, leaving 15 bases between the germline ends.